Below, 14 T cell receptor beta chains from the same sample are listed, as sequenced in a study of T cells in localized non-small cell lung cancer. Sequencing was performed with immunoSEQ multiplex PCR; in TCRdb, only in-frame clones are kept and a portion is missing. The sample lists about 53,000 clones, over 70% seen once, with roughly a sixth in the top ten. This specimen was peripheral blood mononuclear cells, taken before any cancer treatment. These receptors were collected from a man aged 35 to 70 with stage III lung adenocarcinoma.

In DNA, the CDR3 is TGTGCCAGTACCAGAGGGGGCTCTGGAAACACCATATATTTT. Translated, it gives CASTRGGSGNTIYF. The chain employs TRBV19 and TRBJ1-3; weak D call: TRBD1 (6 bases). Germline CDR1 is LNHDA and CDR2 is SQIVND (reference sequence). The CDR3 has 14 residues. Trimming removed 7 bases at V and 0 bases at J, with 10 bases between.

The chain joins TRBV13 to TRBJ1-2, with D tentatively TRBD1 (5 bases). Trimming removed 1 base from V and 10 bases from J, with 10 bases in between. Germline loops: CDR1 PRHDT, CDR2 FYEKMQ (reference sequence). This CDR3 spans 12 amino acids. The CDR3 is CASSLEGGAYTF. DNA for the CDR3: TGTGCCAGCAGCTTAGAGGGCGGGGCCTACACCTTC.

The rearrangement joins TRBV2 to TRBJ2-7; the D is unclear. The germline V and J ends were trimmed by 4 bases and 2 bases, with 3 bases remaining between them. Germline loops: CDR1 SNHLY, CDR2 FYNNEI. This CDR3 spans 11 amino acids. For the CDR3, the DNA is TGTGCCAGCAGTGCCACCTACGAGCAGTACTTC. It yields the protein CASSATYEQYF.

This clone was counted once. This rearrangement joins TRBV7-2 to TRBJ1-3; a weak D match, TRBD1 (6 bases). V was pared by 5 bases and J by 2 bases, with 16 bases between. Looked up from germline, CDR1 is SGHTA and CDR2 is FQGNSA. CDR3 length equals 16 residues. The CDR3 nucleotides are TGTGCCAGCAGCCCCAATCGGGGGACACCTGGAAACACCATATATTTT. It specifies CASSPNRGTPGNTIYF.

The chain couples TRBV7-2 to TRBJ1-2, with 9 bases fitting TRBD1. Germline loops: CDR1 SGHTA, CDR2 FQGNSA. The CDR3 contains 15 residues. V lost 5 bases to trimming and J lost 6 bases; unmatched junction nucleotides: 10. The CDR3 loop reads CASSQRTGGGDGYTF. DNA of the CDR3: TGTGCCAGCAGCCAACGAACAGGGGGCGGGGATGGCTACACCTTC.

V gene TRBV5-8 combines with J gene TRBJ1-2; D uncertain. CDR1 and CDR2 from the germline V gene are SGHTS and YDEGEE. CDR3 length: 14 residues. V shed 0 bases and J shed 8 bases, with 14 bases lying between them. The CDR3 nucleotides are TGTGCCAGCAGCTTGGGGAGTTCGATGGGAGGCTACACCTTC. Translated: CASSLGSSMGGYTF.

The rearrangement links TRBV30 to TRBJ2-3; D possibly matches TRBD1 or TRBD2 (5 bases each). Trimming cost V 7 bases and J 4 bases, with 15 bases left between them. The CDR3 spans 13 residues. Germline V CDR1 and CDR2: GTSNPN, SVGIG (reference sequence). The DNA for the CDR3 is TGTGCCTTGACGGGCCTGGGGGCAGATACGCAGTATTTT. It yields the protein CALTGLGADTQYF.

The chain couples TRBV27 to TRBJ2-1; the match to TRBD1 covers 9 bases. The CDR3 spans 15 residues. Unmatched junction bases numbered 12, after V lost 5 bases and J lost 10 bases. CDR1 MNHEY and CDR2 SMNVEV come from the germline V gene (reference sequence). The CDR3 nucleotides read TGTGCCAGCAGTATCGACAGGGGGAACCTCCAGGAGCAGTTCTTC. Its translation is CASSIDRGNLQEQFF.

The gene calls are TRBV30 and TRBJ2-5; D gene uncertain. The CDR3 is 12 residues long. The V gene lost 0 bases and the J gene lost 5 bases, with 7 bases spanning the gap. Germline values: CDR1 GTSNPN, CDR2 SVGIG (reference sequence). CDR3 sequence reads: CAWSVSDETQYF. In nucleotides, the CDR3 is TGTGCCTGGAGTGTAAGTGACGAGACCCAGTACTTC.

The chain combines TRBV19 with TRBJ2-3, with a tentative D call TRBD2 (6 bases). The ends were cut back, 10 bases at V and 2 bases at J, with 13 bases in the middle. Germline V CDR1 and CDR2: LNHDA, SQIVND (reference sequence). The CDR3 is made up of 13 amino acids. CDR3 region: CATSGTYTDTQYF. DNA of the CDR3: TGTGCCACCTCCGGGACTTACACAGATACGCAGTATTTT.

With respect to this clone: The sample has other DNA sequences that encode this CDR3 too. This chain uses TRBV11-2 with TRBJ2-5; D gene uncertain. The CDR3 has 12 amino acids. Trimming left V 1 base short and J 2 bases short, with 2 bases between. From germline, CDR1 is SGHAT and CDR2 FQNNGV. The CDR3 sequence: CASSLVQETQYF. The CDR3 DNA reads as TGTGCCAGCAGCTTAGTTCAAGAGACCCAGTACTTC.

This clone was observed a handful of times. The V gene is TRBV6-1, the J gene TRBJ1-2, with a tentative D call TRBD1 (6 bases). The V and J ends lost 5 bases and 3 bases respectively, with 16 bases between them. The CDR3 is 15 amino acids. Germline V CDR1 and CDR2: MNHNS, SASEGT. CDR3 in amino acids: CASSPGQPAYYGYTF. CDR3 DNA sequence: TGTGCCAGCAGTCCTGGACAGCCTGCTTACTATGGCTACACCTTC.

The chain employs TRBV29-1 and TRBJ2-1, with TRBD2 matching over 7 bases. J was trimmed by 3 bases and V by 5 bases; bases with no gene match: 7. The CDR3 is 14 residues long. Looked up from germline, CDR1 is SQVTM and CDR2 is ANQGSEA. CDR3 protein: CSVFASGVYNEQFF. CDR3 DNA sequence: TGCAGCGTTTTTGCAAGCGGGGTCTACAATGAGCAGTTCTTC.

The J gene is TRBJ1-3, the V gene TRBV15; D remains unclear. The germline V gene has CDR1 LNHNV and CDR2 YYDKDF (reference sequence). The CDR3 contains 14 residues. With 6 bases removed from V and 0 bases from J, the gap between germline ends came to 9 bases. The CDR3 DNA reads TGTGCCACCAGAGCTCCTCTCTCTGGAAACACCATATATTTT. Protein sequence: CATRAPLSGNTIYF.